These 28 T cell receptor beta chains were sequenced from one sample in a study of radiation and T cells in renal cell carcinoma. Time point specified: blood 4 weeks post-SBRT, at nephrectomy. Stated treatment: 15 Gy SBRT to primary tumor, nephrectomy 4 weeks later. Measured with immunoSEQ multiplex PCR; TCRdb has only the in-frame clones, and not every one. The table has 120,000 to 150,000 clones, 70% to 90% seen once. The material sequenced was blood, taken from a patient whose treatment included radiotherapy and nephrectomy. These receptors all stem from a woman between 50 and 59 years old with renal cell carcinoma.

The genes are TRBV10-1 and TRBJ2-5, with D possibly being TRBD1 or TRBD2 (5 bases each). The CDR3 has 13 amino acids. Germline CDR1 and CDR2: WNHNN and SYGVQD (reference sequence). Trimming removed 8 bases at V and 2 bases at J, with 12 bases between. CDR3 bases: TGCGCCAGCTCTTCGGGACCGCAAGAGACCCAGTACTTC. It yields the protein CASSSGPQETQYF.

This chain connects TRBV19 to TRBJ2-7; D not certain. V lost 5 bases and J lost 1, with 6 bases in between. The germline V gene has CDR1 LNHDA and CDR2 SQIVND (reference sequence). This CDR3 spans 12 amino acids. CDR3 region: CASSQDSYEQYF. CDR3 in DNA: TGTGCCAGTAGTCAGGATTCCTACGAGCAGTACTTC.

This clone was detected once. The chain couples TRBV7-8 to TRBJ2-7; unclear D gene. The germline gives CDR1 SGHVS, CDR2 FQNEAQ. Trimming left V 5 bases short and J 12 bases short, with 17 bases between. There are 12 residues in the CDR3. The DNA for the CDR3 is TGTGCCAGCAGCCCGGACGGAATGGGTGTGTACTTC. Amino acids: CASSPDGMGVYF.

The chain joins TRBV27 to TRBJ1-1, with 10 bases identical to TRBD1. Germline V lookup: CDR1 MNHEY, CDR2 SMNVEV (reference sequence). After removal of 6 bases from V and 0 bases from J, the junction contained 7 bases not matched to a gene. The CDR3 extends over 16 amino acids. CDR3 nucleotides: TGTGCCAGCAGCCCCGACAGGGGGCGCTTGAACACTGAAGCTTTCTTT. Protein product: CASSPDRGRLNTEAFF.

The rearrangement joins TRBV19 to TRBJ1-3, with 7 bases that match TRBD1. J was trimmed by 0 bases and V by 5 bases; bases with no gene match: 1. The CDR3 length is 14 residues. The germline V gene has CDR1 LNHDA and CDR2 SQIVND (reference sequence). The CDR3 DNA sequence: TGTGCCAGTAGTCGGGACAGCTCTGGAAACACCATATATTTT. It codes for CASSRDSSGNTIYF.

The chain links TRBV5-1 to TRBJ2-7, with a tentative D call TRBD2 (6 bases). Deletions cut 2 bases from V and 5 bases from J, with 26 bases between. Germline assignment: CDR1 SGHRS and CDR2 YFSETQ. This CDR3 has 18 residues. CDR3 nucleotide sequence: TGCGCCAGCAGCTTTCTCGGGCTTGAGACGGGAGATCCCCACGAGCAGTACTTC. Residues: CASSFLGLETGDPHEQYF. The entire variable domain, with the rest obtained from reference TRBV5-1 and TRBJ2-7, is as follows: KAGVTQTPRYLIKTRGQQVTLSCSPISGHRSVSWYQQTPGQGLQFLFEYFSETQRNKGNFPGRFSGRQFSNSRSEMNVSTLELGDSALYLCASSFLGLETGDPHEQYFGPGTRLTVT.

The chain has TRBV19 and TRBJ1-5, with a weak D call TRBD1 (5 bases). V was shortened by 9 bases and J by 7 bases, with 22 bases between the two germline ends. The CDR3 is made up of 15 amino acids. Germline V lookup: CDR1 LNHDA, CDR2 SQIVND (reference sequence). The CDR3 protein is CASHSVGGVEQPQHF. The CDR3 coding sequence is TGTGCCAGCCACAGCGTAGGAGGGGTGGAGCAGCCCCAGCATTTT. Complete variable domain (other parts from reference TRBV19 and TRBJ1-5): DGGITQSPKYLFRKEGQNVTLSCEQNLNHDAMYWYRQDPGQGLRLIYYSQIVNDFQKGDIAEGYSVSREKKESFPLTVTSAQKNPTAFYLCASHSVGGVEQPQHFGDGTRLSIL.

The chain is built from TRBV7-9 and TRBJ2-3, with D perhaps given as TRBD1 or TRBD2 (5 bases each). CDR3 length: 14 amino acids. Trimming stripped 1 base from V and 3 bases from J, with 8 bases between. Per the germline V gene, CDR1 is SEHNR and CDR2 is FQNEAQ (reference sequence). The CDR3 DNA is TGTGCCAGCAGCTTAGGGGGGTTGACAGATACGCAGTATTTT. It encodes CASSLGGLTDTQYF.

The chain combines TRBV6-5 with TRBJ1-2; D unclear. Trimming took 2 bases from V and 4 from J, leaving 8 bases between them. Germline V gene lookup returns CDR1 MNHEY and CDR2 SVGAGI. The CDR3 is 13 amino acids. The CDR3 here is CASSYLGFYGYTF. In DNA, the CDR3 is TGTGCCAGCAGTTACCTCGGGTTCTATGGCTACACCTTC.

The rearrangement links TRBV2 to TRBJ2-2; 8 positions match TRBD2. This CDR3 region has 15 residues. V was pared by 4 bases and J by 3 bases, with 4 bases of the junction left unmatched. Germline V gene lookup returns CDR1 SNHLY and CDR2 FYNNEI. This CDR3 is CASSAAGVDTGELFF. The DNA of the CDR3 is TGTGCCAGCAGTGCAGCGGGGGTCGACACCGGGGAGCTGTTTTTT.

The chain's CDR3 is CASSLVPIETQYF. CDR3 DNA: TGCGCCAGCAGCTTGGTTCCTATCGAGACCCAGTACTTC. This chain links TRBV5-1 with TRBJ2-5; D not certain. V dropped 0 bases and J dropped 5 bases, with 8 bases sitting between them. The germline V gene has CDR1 SGHRS and CDR2 YFSETQ. This CDR3 region has 13 residues.

This clone was seen a few times. The chain has TRBV28 and TRBJ1-2; 9 bases map to TRBD1. Germline V gene sequence: CDR1 MDHEN, CDR2 SYDVKM. J gave up 1 base and V 6 bases, and 3 bases lay outside the gene matches. This CDR3 comprises 14 residues. The CDR3 DNA reads TGTGCCAGCAGCTTGGGACAGGGTAACTATGGCTACACCTTC. It specifies CASSLGQGNYGYTF.

The rearrangement links TRBV6-4 to TRBJ2-2, with D possibly TRBD1 on 6 matching bases. CDR1 is MRHNA, CDR2 SNTAGT, per germline. The CDR3 extends over 14 amino acids. V lost 3 bases and J 2 bases, leaving 7 bases between the germline ends. The CDR3 sequence: CASSEQGNTGELFF. For the CDR3, the DNA is TGTGCCAGCAGTGAACAGGGCAACACCGGGGAGCTGTTTTTT.

The chain recombines TRBV27 with TRBJ2-6, with 8 nucleotides matching TRBD1. The V gene end was trimmed by 4 bases and the J gene end by 2 bases; junction bases not matched to a gene: 10. Germline V gene sequence: CDR1 MNHEY, CDR2 SMNVEV (reference sequence). The CDR3 runs to 18 residues. CDR3 residues: CASSSWAGGSAGANVLTF. Written as DNA, the CDR3 is TGTGCCAGCAGTTCCTGGGCAGGGGGCTCGGCTGGGGCCAACGTCCTGACTTTC.

The V call is TRBV15, the J call TRBJ2-7, with a possible D match to TRBD2 (7 bases). V was clipped by 1 base and J by 6 bases, with 13 bases between them. From germline, CDR1 is LNHNV and CDR2 YYDKDF (reference sequence). The CDR3 is made up of 14 amino acids. This chain's CDR3 is CATSRGEGGIEQYF. The CDR3 bases are TGTGCCACCAGCAGAGGGGAGGGGGGTATCGAGCAGTACTTC.

This clone has only one observation. This same CDR3 is encoded by further DNA sequences in the sample. The chain recombines TRBV9 with TRBJ1-1, with unresolved D. The V and J ends lost 3 bases and 1 base respectively, with 10 bases between them. Looked up from germline, CDR1 is SGDLS and CDR2 is YYNGEE. CDR3 length: 14 amino acids. CDR3 amino acids: CASSGRTGNTEAFF. CDR3 in DNA: TGTGCCAGCAGCGGTCGGACTGGGAACACTGAAGCTTTCTTT.

The rearrangement links TRBV5-5 to TRBJ1-5; 7 bases agree with TRBD1. Trimming removed 3 bases from V and 5 bases from J; junction bases left unmatched: 5. This CDR3 region has 14 residues. The germline gives CDR1 SGHKS, CDR2 YYEKEE (reference sequence). CDR3 DNA: TGTGCCAGCAGCTGGGACAGCGTCTATCAGCCCCAGCATTTT. This translates into CASSWDSVYQPQHF. The whole variable domain, filled in from reference TRBV5-5 and TRBJ1-5, reads DAGVTQSPTHLIKTRGQQVTLRCSPISGHKSVSWYQQVLGQGPQFIFQYYEKEERGRGNFPDRFSARQFPNYSSELNVNALLLGDSALYLCASSWDSVYQPQHFGDGTRLSIL.

As DNA, the CDR3 is TGTGCCAGCAGTGAACGTGGCCACTACTATGGCTACACCTTC. Amino acid sequence: CASSERGHYYGYTF. The chain employs TRBV2 and TRBJ1-2; D uncertain. V lost 2 bases, J lost 3 bases, and 10 bases lay in between. This CDR3 has 14 residues. CDR1 is SNHLY and CDR2 is FYNNEI in the germline V gene.

The CDR3 loop is CASSVASGNTIYF. The CDR3 coding sequence is TGTGCCAGCAGTGTAGCCTCTGGAAACACCATATATTTT. The chain couples TRBV25-1 to TRBJ1-3; no clear D gene. Trimming shortened V by 4 bases and J by 0 bases, and 4 bases separated the two germline ends. CDR1 and CDR2 (germline): MGHDK, SYGVNS. This CDR3 is built from 13 residues.

The chain couples TRBV6-6 to TRBJ1-5; no definite D call. Germline CDR1 reads MNHNY; CDR2 reads SVGAGI (reference sequence). This CDR3 spans 15 amino acids. V lost 3 bases and J lost 2, with 11 bases in between. The CDR3 loop is CASSYVVGGNQPQHF. CDR3 in DNA: TGTGCCAGCAGTTATGTTGTGGGAGGCAATCAGCCCCAGCATTTT.

This clone was seen only a few times. In nucleotides, the CDR3 is TGTGCCTGGAGTGTACACAGTACGGGGGCCAACGTCCTGACTTTC. This translates into CAWSVHSTGANVLTF. The gene calls are TRBV30 and TRBJ2-6; D ambiguous. The length of the CDR3 is 15 residues. The germline V gene has CDR1 GTSNPN and CDR2 SVGIG (reference sequence). Trimming took off 0 bases at V and 4 bases at J, with 10 bases between the two ends.

The CDR3 reads CASSGTGVGEQYF. In nucleotides, the CDR3 is TGTGCCAGCTCCGGGACAGGGGTAGGGGAGCAGTACTTC. This chain joins TRBV2 and TRBJ2-7; TRBD1 aligns across 10 bases. Germline CDR1 and CDR2: SNHLY and FYNNEI. The trim removed 8 bases at V and 7 bases at J, leaving 8 bases unmatched. The CDR3 covers 13 residues.

This chain joins TRBV4-3 and TRBJ2-5, with D hard to call. V lost 0 bases and J 4 bases, leaving 12 bases between the germline ends. CDR3 length equals 15 residues. CDR1 and CDR2 (germline): LGHNA, YSLEER. This CDR3 reads CASSQDRTPGETQYF. The CDR3 DNA reads as TGCGCCAGCAGCCAAGATAGGACCCCGGGAGAGACCCAGTACTTC.

In DNA form, the CDR3 reads TGTGCCAGCAGCGCGGGCCTTGGGGCCAACGTCCTGACTTTC. This sequence encodes CASSAGLGANVLTF. The gene calls are TRBV7-2 and TRBJ2-6, with D possibly being TRBD2 (5 bases). The V gene lost 5 bases and the J gene lost 3 bases, with 8 bases spanning the gap. There are 14 residues in the CDR3. CDR1 and CDR2 from the germline V gene are SGHTA and FQGNSA.

The chain has TRBV29-1 and TRBJ2-5; D may be TRBD1 (6 bases). This CDR3 spans 14 amino acids. Germline values: CDR1 SQVTM, CDR2 ANQGSEA. V shed 4 bases and J shed 5 bases, with 17 bases lying between them. The CDR3 DNA follows: TGCAGCGTTGGATTCAGGGGAGTAGGGGAGACCCAGTACTTC. Translating gives CSVGFRGVGETQYF.

In its sample, this clone was seen a few times. The CDR3 DNA reads TGCGCCAGCAGCCCTGGGCGGGAAAAACTGTTTTTT. Protein product: CASSPGREKLFF. This chain joins TRBV5-1 and TRBJ1-4; no reliable D call. The V end lost 4 bases, the J end lost 8 bases, and 9 bases lay between the germline ends. Germline V gene data show CDR1 as SGHRS and CDR2 as YFSETQ. The CDR3 is 12 amino acids.

This chain uses TRBV6-5 with TRBJ2-7; D possibly uses TRBD1 or TRBD2 (5 bases each). This CDR3 has 14 amino acids. Germline V gene lookup returns CDR1 MNHEY and CDR2 SVGAGI. The V and J ends lost 6 bases and 3 bases respectively, with 15 bases between them. This chain's CDR3 is CASREGKGLYEQYF. CDR3 bases: TGTGCCAGCAGAGAGGGGAAGGGGCTCTACGAGCAGTACTTC.

Concerning this clone itself: Relative to the germline gene, one junction end is altered; a read error may explain this. The chain couples TRBV4-3 to TRBJ2-7, with 7 bases that match TRBD2. The length of the CDR3 is 15 residues. Germline V gene data show CDR1 as LGHNA and CDR2 as YSLEER. This CDR3 is CASSHRGRASDEQYF. In nucleotides, the CDR3 is TGCGCCAGCAGCCACCGGGGGAGGGCCTCCGACGAGCAGTACTTC.